This T cell receptor (beta chain) was obtained from a study of cytotoxic CD8 clonotypes in ibrutinib-treated CLL. Sequenced by immunoSEQ multiplex PCR; TCRdb stores in-frame clones only, minus some. The profile shows 100,000 to 150,000 clones, approximately 83% of them singletons. The CDR3 is 12 residues long. From germline, CDR1 is KGHSH and CDR2 LQKENI. Trimming removed 4 bases at V and 7 bases at J, with 10 bases between. The V gene is TRBV18, the J gene TRBJ1-1; no reliable D call. The receptor comes from a human donor with chronic lymphocytic leukemia. The sample was PBMCs, taken after 24 months of ibrutinib treatment. CDR3 DNA: TGTGCCAGCTCACTTGAGGCAGGTGAAGCTTTCTTT. This codes for CASSLEAGEAFF. The whole variable domain, filled in from reference TRBV18 and TRBJ1-1, reads NAGVMQNPRHLVRRRGQEARLRCSPMKGHSHVYWYRQLPEEGLKFMVYLQKENIIDESGMPKERFSAEFPKEGPSILRIQQVVRGDSAAYFCASSLEAGEAFFGQGTRLTVV.